The T cell receptor beta chain under discussion was sequenced for a study of tumor and adjacent non-tumor tissue in lung cancer. Study context: Histology: 12 adenocarcinoma, a couple of squamous cell carcinoma, 1 small cell lung cancer. On average, productive TCRbeta reads reached a few million per sample.

RNA was extracted from bulk tissue without any cell sorting. General study points: Tumor TCR diversity, when higher, was linked to shorter survival.

Per the germline V gene, CDR1 is WNHNN and CDR2 is SYGVQD (reference sequence). The CDR3 is 15 amino acids. Remarks on this clonotype: Its antigen remains unknown.

TCRbeta libraries were built with three rounds of nested PCR, modified from ARM-PCR. TCRdb re-called the multiplex PCR reads through MiXCR, storing one row per CDR3 protein. Of fewer than 130,000 distinct CDR3 sequences in the sample, over 75% were seen once. The source of this sequence is a man aged 70-80 years with non-small cell lung cancer. The specimen sequenced was lung tumor tissue. The V and J genes are TRBV10-1 and TRBJ2-3; possible D gene TRBD1, 5 bases. DNA of the CDR3: TGCATCAGCAGTGAGTCGCAACAGGCCGCAGATACGCAGTATTTT. Translation gives CISSESQQAADTQYF.